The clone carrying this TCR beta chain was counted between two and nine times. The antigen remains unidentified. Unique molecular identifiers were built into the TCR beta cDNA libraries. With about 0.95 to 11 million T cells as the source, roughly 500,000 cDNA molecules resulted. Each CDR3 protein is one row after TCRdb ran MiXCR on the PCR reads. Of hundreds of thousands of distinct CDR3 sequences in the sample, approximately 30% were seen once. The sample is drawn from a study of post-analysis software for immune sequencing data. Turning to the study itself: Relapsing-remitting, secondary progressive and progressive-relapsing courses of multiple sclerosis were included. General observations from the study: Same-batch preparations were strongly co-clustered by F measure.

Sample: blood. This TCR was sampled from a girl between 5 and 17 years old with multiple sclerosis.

CDR3 in amino acids: CASSLPIKNIQYF. The CDR3 nucleotides read TGTGCCAGCAGCTTACCAATTAAAAACATTCAGTACTTC. The chain links TRBV7-9 to TRBJ2-4; D uncertain. Between the trimmed V and J ends, which lost 2 bases and 4 bases, there was a span of 6 bases. CDR3 size: 13 residues. Germline V CDR1 and CDR2: SEHNR, FQNEAQ (reference sequence).